This T cell receptor beta chain was recovered during a study of T cells expressing NK-cell markers. Background on the study: Repertoires of TCR beta were obtained from T cells sorted as CD3+CD56+NKG2C+, CD3+CD56+NKG2C- and CD3+CD56-NKG2C+. Among the eight sequenced donors, seven tested HCMV-seropositive and one tested seronegative.

CDR3 length equals 17 residues. Germline V gene data show CDR1 as MDHEN and CDR2 as SYDVKM. Regarding this clonotype: Its antigen is as yet unknown.

Broader study findings: In a group of about 6 donors, dominant NKG2C+ clonotypes represented about 1.0-7.5% of CD8+ T cells.

For TCR beta, cDNA was produced by 5'RACE template switching with UMIs. TCRdb re-called the 5' RACE reads, yielding one record per CDR3 amino acid sequence without DNA. The sample holds some 450,000 distinct CDR3 sequences. The sequencing sample was made of blood T cells: a sorted CD56 or NKG2C T cell subset, CD4+ or CD8+ T cells, or bulk PBMC T cells (not recorded which). The genes are TRBV28 and TRBJ2-7; with no DNA, the TCRdb D assignment of TRBD2 cannot be verified. The TCR comes from a woman between 18 and 75 years old in good health. The CDR3: CASSPQASARRTGEQYF.